This is a list of T cell receptor beta chains from one sample in a study of PD-L1 blockade in urothelial cancer. Some clones are missing from TCRdb's copy, which holds only in-frame ones; the method was immunoSEQ multiplex PCR. The sample gives 50,000 to 55,000 clones, about 86% of which show up once; about 20% is in the top ten. This specimen was PBMCs, taken around atezolizumab (anti-PD-L1) treatment. Receptor source: a man in his 60s with urothelial cancer. Both conserved end residues are trimmed from each CDR3. Fields, in order: V gene, J gene, D gene, CDR3 protein. A D gene is named only where the DNA matches it firmly.

v_gene: TRBV5-1; j_gene: TRBJ1-4; d_gene: -; CDR3aa: ASSLDGGGGEKLF
v_gene: TRBV5-4; j_gene: TRBJ2-2; d_gene: -; CDR3aa: ASRAGGVVTGELF
v_gene: TRBV9; j_gene: TRBJ1-2; d_gene: -; CDR3aa: ASSVGQDYT
v_gene: TRBV9; j_gene: TRBJ1-3; d_gene: TRBD1; CDR3aa: ASSVTGGSLGNTIY
v_gene: TRBV10-3; j_gene: TRBJ2-3; d_gene: -; CDR3aa: AISVVGPDTQY
v_gene: TRBV9; j_gene: TRBJ1-2; d_gene: -; CDR3aa: ASSVGRGNYGYT
v_gene: TRBV21-1; j_gene: TRBJ1-2; d_gene: -; CDR3aa: AWDTAPGQMLYGYT
v_gene: TRBV28; j_gene: TRBJ2-7; d_gene: TRBD1; CDR3aa: ASRGQGNDEQY
v_gene: TRBV15; j_gene: TRBJ2-7; d_gene: TRBD2; CDR3aa: ATSRDISGGAYEQY
v_gene: TRBV30; j_gene: TRBJ1-4; d_gene: -; CDR3aa: AWSVPSGEKLF
v_gene: TRBV6-5; j_gene: TRBJ2-3; d_gene: TRBD2; CDR3aa: ASSPLAGGADTQY
v_gene: TRBV7-2; j_gene: TRBJ1-1; d_gene: -; CDR3aa: ASSLDRLRGTEAF
v_gene: TRBV18; j_gene: TRBJ2-1; d_gene: TRBD2; CDR3aa: ASSLGLAGGPSSYNEQF
v_gene: TRBV5-1; j_gene: TRBJ2-1; d_gene: TRBD2; CDR3aa: ASSPTSGSPPREQF
v_gene: TRBV7-9; j_gene: TRBJ2-2; d_gene: TRBD2; CDR3aa: ASSTGLANTGELF
v_gene: TRBV18; j_gene: TRBJ2-5; d_gene: TRBD1; CDR3aa: ASSTSPNTGVETQY
v_gene: TRBV15; j_gene: TRBJ2-1; d_gene: TRBD2; CDR3aa: ATSREMAGGPEEQF
v_gene: TRBV9; j_gene: TRBJ2-6; d_gene: TRBD1; CDR3aa: ASNTKDRGNSGANVLT
v_gene: TRBV10-3; j_gene: TRBJ1-1; d_gene: -; CDR3aa: AISESPVNTEAF
v_gene: TRBV4-1; j_gene: TRBJ1-2; d_gene: -; CDR3aa: ASSQGGGGYGYT
v_gene: TRBV6-5; j_gene: TRBJ2-7; d_gene: -; CDR3aa: ASSYVGSYEQY
v_gene: TRBV29-1; j_gene: TRBJ1-1; d_gene: -; CDR3aa: SVRFGRTEAF
v_gene: TRBV9; j_gene: TRBJ2-7; d_gene: TRBD2; CDR3aa: ASSPNLAGYYEQY
v_gene: TRBV11-2; j_gene: TRBJ2-1; d_gene: -; CDR3aa: ASSFTGTRYNEQF
v_gene: TRBV4-1; j_gene: TRBJ1-5; d_gene: TRBD1; CDR3aa: ASSKGTDSNQPQH
v_gene: TRBV5-1; j_gene: TRBJ1-2; d_gene: -; CDR3aa: ASSFSGEGYGYT
v_gene: TRBV5-1; j_gene: TRBJ1-4; d_gene: TRBD1; CDR3aa: ASSPKTGGVTYNEKLF
v_gene: TRBV4-1; j_gene: TRBJ2-7; d_gene: TRBD2; CDR3aa: ASSQGLAASYEQY
v_gene: TRBV7-3; j_gene: TRBJ2-3; d_gene: -; CDR3aa: ASSLRTTSTDTQY
v_gene: TRBV11-2; j_gene: TRBJ1-1; d_gene: -; CDR3aa: ASSLSGGYTEAF
v_gene: TRBV7-2; j_gene: TRBJ2-7; d_gene: -; CDR3aa: ASSATGSFYEQY
v_gene: TRBV23-1; j_gene: TRBJ1-4; d_gene: TRBD1; CDR3aa: ASSQSRTGVEKLF
v_gene: TRBV5-1; j_gene: TRBJ2-7; d_gene: TRBD2; CDR3aa: ASSPTGAGSSYEQY
v_gene: TRBV19; j_gene: TRBJ1-6; d_gene: -; CDR3aa: ASSIKELNSPLH
v_gene: TRBV5-4; j_gene: TRBJ2-1; d_gene: TRBD2; CDR3aa: ASSPEDLAGTRGEQF
v_gene: TRBV2; j_gene: TRBJ1-5; d_gene: TRBD1; CDR3aa: ASSGGTASNQPQH
v_gene: TRBV11-2; j_gene: TRBJ2-1; d_gene: -; CDR3aa: ASSPSGGPNNEQF
v_gene: TRBV6-6; j_gene: TRBJ2-7; d_gene: TRBD2; CDR3aa: ASTAQGLAYEQY
v_gene: TRBV7-2; j_gene: TRBJ1-4; d_gene: TRBD1; CDR3aa: ASSFQGARNEKLF